The next 25 T cell receptor beta chains were all read from a single sample in a study of tumor T cells in aggressive B-cell lymphoma (TCRdb year 2017). The library came from the immunoSEQ multiplex PCR assay. TCRdb obtained this table from immuneACCESS and retained in-frame rearrangements with V and J assigned. These tables miss some clones; where compared with another copy, unresolved V genes account for less than half of the shortfall, and the remainder is unexplained. For this sample there are about 3,200 clones; almost 95% appear just once. The ten most abundant clones make up 6% to 7.5% of the sample. The specimen sequenced was tumor tissue. The receptors were sampled from an adult with diffuse large B cell lymphoma.

V gene TRBV28 combines with J gene TRBJ1-5, with TRBD1 identical over 7 bases. The CDR3 consists of 15 residues. CDR1 and CDR2 (germline): MDHEN, SYDVKM. Trimming at V came to 5 bases and at J to 10 bases, leaving 14 bases not matched to a gene. CDR3 nucleotides: TGTGCCAGCAGTCGGATGGGACAGCTGGTGGAACCCCAGCATTTT. The encoded protein is CASSRMGQLVEPQHF.

V and J are TRBV19 and TRBJ2-7; the D gene is possibly TRBD2 (5 bases). The end of the DNA aligns better with TRBJ2-1, so the J call may be wrong. The CDR3 runs 17 residues. From germline, CDR1 is LNHDA and CDR2 SQIVND (reference sequence). Here the CDR3 DNA reads TGTGCCAGTAGTATAGTCGCTAGCAGGCGGAACTACAATGAGCAGTTCTTC. As protein: CASSIVASRRNYNEQFF.

This chain joins TRBV2 and TRBJ1-1, with TRBD1 as a possible D gene (5 bases). Trimming cost V 6 bases and J 3 bases, with 14 bases left between them. This CDR3 is built from 14 residues. CDR1 SNHLY and CDR2 FYNNEI come from the germline V gene. The chain's CDR3 is CASRPGLRDTEAFF. CDR3 nucleotides: TGTGCCAGCAGGCCGGGACTCCGCGACACTGAAGCTTTCTTT.

DNA of the CDR3: TGTGCCAGCAGCTTACAGGGTACCGGCACTGAAGCTTTCTTT. The encoded protein is CASSLQGTGTEAFF. The chain joins TRBV7-3 to TRBJ1-1; possibly TRBD1 for D (5 bases). The V end was cut by 2 bases, the J end by 4 bases, with 11 bases between. The CDR3 contains 14 residues. CDR1 SGHTA and CDR2 FQGTGA come from the germline V gene.

This rearrangement joins TRBV7-2 to TRBJ2-7; 8 bases are a match to TRBD2. This CDR3 contains 16 residues. Trimming took 0 bases from V and 0 from J; bases not matched to a gene: 4. CDR1 and CDR2 from the germline V gene are SGHTA and FQGNSA. The CDR3 protein is CASSLASGGVSYEQYF. The DNA of the CDR3 is TGTGCCAGCAGCTTAGCCTCCGGGGGGGTCTCCTACGAGCAGTACTTC.

The V gene is TRBV28, the J gene TRBJ2-7, with 7 positions matching TRBD1. Germline V CDR1 and CDR2: MDHEN, SYDVKM. The CDR3 is made up of 15 amino acids. J was trimmed by 7 bases and V by 6 bases; bases with no gene match: 15. CDR3 DNA sequence: TGTGCCAGCAGGGATACAGGGGACCTGGAGTGGGAGCAGTACTTC. Amino acids: CASRDTGDLEWEQYF.

This clone was recorded once. CDR3 coding DNA: TGTGCCAGCAGCTTCGTAGACACGGGGTCTGGGGCCAACGTCCTGACTTTC. This translates into CASSFVDTGSGANVLTF. The genes are TRBV5-6 and TRBJ2-6; perhaps TRBD2 as D (5 bases). This CDR3 comprises 17 residues. V lost 2 bases and J lost 1, with 13 bases in between. Germline V lookup: CDR1 SGHDT, CDR2 YYEEEE.

The rearrangement joins TRBV29-1 to TRBJ2-5; perhaps TRBD1 as D (5 bases). Per the germline V gene, CDR1 is SQVTM and CDR2 is ANQGSEA. CDR3 length: 15 amino acids. Trimming stripped 1 base from V and 1 base from J, with 13 bases between. CDR3 protein: CSVEGDDRVQETQYF. CDR3 in DNA: TGCAGCGTTGAAGGAGATGACAGAGTCCAAGAGACCCAGTACTTC.

The chain uses TRBV5-4 and TRBJ2-7; possibly TRBD2 for D (5 bases). Looked up from germline, CDR1 is SGHNT and CDR2 is YYREEE (reference sequence). V was pared by 0 bases and J by 3 bases, with 7 bases between. This CDR3 spans 13 amino acids. The CDR3 loop reads CASSLAGNYEQYF. CDR3 coding DNA: TGTGCCAGCAGCTTGGCGGGAAACTACGAGCAGTACTTC.

The rearrangement joins TRBV21-1 to TRBJ2-7; the DNA was not compared with TRBD2, the D call given in the table. TRBV21-1 is deemed a pseudogene. This CDR3 spans 16 amino acids. The CDR3 region has the DNA TGTGCCAGCAGCAAAGATCGGGGTCCGGAGCCCTATGAGCAGTACTTC. Its protein product is CASSKDRGPEPYEQYF.

The rearrangement joins TRBV6-7 to TRBJ2-1, with 13 bases lining up with TRBD2. TRBV6-7 is an ORF; its function is uncertain. The CDR3 is 19 residues long. Unmatched junction bases numbered 22, after V lost 8 bases and J lost 9 bases. The CDR3 region has the DNA TGTGCCAGCTTTCCCCGTACGGGGCAAACTAGCGGGAGGGTCGGTGAGCAGTTCTTC. Its protein product is CASFPRTGQTSGRVGEQFF.

The chain uses TRBV9 and TRBJ2-7; tentative D call: TRBD2 (6 bases). V was trimmed by 4 bases and J by 0 bases, leaving 8 bases between them. This CDR3 region has 13 residues. Per germline, CDR1 SGDLS and CDR2 YYNGEE. This CDR3 reads CASSRDFSYEQYF. Written as DNA, the CDR3 is TGTGCCAGCAGCCGGGACTTCTCCTACGAGCAGTACTTC.

This rearrangement joins TRBV7-3 to TRBJ2-5, with 7 bases aligning to TRBD1. CDR3 length: 14 amino acids. Unmatched junction bases numbered 5, after V lost 4 bases and J lost 3 bases. In germline, CDR1 is SGHTA, CDR2 FQGTGA. The CDR3 DNA reads as TGTGCCAGCAGCTGGACAGGACGAAAAGAGACCCAGTACTTC. Translation gives CASSWTGRKETQYF.

This clone has a single count. V gene TRBV7-3 combines with J gene TRBJ1-1, with 9 bases that match TRBD1. Trimming at V came to 1 base and at J to 4 bases, leaving 7 bases not matched to a gene. The CDR3 totals 16 residues. Looked up from germline, CDR1 is SGHTA and CDR2 is FQGTGA. The CDR3: CASSLMGDRAPTEAFF. In DNA form, the CDR3 reads TGTGCCAGCAGCTTAATGGGGGACAGGGCCCCCACTGAAGCTTTCTTT.

This chain links TRBV9 with TRBJ1-2, with D maybe TRBD1 (6 bases). Germline CDR1 SGDLS, CDR2 YYNGEE. Trimming removed 4 bases from V and 8 bases from J, with 15 bases in between. The CDR3 spans 13 residues. The CDR3 here is CASSPQQGSGYTF. The CDR3 bases are TGTGCCAGCAGCCCCCAACAGGGTAGCGGCTACACCTTC.

This chain uses TRBV7-2 with TRBJ2-7, with 8 bases matching TRBD1. This CDR3 contains 15 residues. Germline CDR1 SGHTA, CDR2 FQGNSA. The V and J ends lost 5 bases and 6 bases, in that order; junction bases with no gene match: 12. CDR3 loop: CASSRTGLGLGEQYF. The CDR3 nucleotides read TGTGCCAGCAGCCGGACAGGGCTAGGTCTGGGCGAGCAGTACTTC. Filled out from reference TRBV7-2 and TRBJ2-7, the complete variable domain reads GAGVSQSPSNKVTEKGKDVELRCDPISGHTALYWYRQSLGQGLEFLIYFQGNSAPDKSGLPSDRFSAERTGGSVSTLTIQRTQQEDSAVYLCASSRTGLGLGEQYFGPGTRLTVT.

About this clone: The junction departs from germline at one end; a sequencing error may be responsible. This sequence joins TRBV29-1 and TRBJ2-2; D is unresolved. Germline V gene sequence: CDR1 SQVTM, CDR2 ANQGSEA. The CDR3 contains 12 residues. CDR3 coding DNA: TGCAGCGTACAGCAAAACATCGGGGAGCTGTTTTTT. Its translation is CSVQQNIGELFF.

V gene TRBV7-3 combines with J gene TRBJ2-4; D unresolved. CDR3 length: 14 residues. V shed 4 bases and J shed 9 bases, with 16 bases lying between them. Germline loops: CDR1 SGHTA, CDR2 FQGTGA. CDR3 in DNA: TGTGCCAGCAGCTCTTCAAATGGGCCTGGCATTCAGTACTTC. It codes for CASSSSNGPGIQYF.

This clone appeared once. The CDR3 nucleotides read TGTGCCTGGAGTACAGGGGACCCCTCTTACGAGCAGTACTTC. This encodes CAWSTGDPSYEQYF. This sequence joins TRBV30 and TRBJ2-7; 7 nucleotides agree with TRBD1. Germline V lookup: CDR1 GTSNPN, CDR2 SVGIG (reference sequence). The V segment lost 2 bases and the J segment 4 bases; nucleotides outside the gene matches: 8. CDR3 length: 14 residues.

Only a few counts were recorded for this clone. This rearrangement joins TRBV4-1 to TRBJ2-1, with 11 bases aligning to TRBD2. The CDR3 is 15 residues long. The junction had 7 bases not matched to a gene; V was cut back by 4 bases and J by 8 bases. CDR1 and CDR2 from the germline V gene are MGHRA and YSYEKL. The CDR3 bases are TGCGCCAGCAGCCGGGGACTAGCGGAGTTGGATGAGCAGTTCTTC. Encoded protein: CASSRGLAELDEQFF.

The table lists this clone with a count of one. The rearrangement uses TRBV2 and TRBJ2-2, with 10 bases matching TRBD2. CDR3 length: 17 residues. Germline V gene lookup returns CDR1 SNHLY and CDR2 FYNNEI. V shed 5 bases, J shed 7 bases, and the junction held 13 bases outside the gene matches. The CDR3 sequence: CASSPRAGGPSGGELFF. The CDR3 nucleotides are TGTGCCAGCAGTCCTCGAGCGGGAGGGCCCTCCGGCGGGGAGCTGTTTTTT.

A single count supports this clone. The chain couples TRBV11-2 to TRBJ2-7; 7 nucleotides match TRBD1. V shed 4 bases, J shed 7 bases, and the junction held 10 bases outside the gene matches. The germline CDR1 and CDR2 sequences are SGHAT and FQNNGV. This CDR3 has 14 amino acids. CDR3 bases: TGTGCCAGCAGCTCTCGCGCGTGGACAGGAGAGCAGTACTTC. Its translation: CASSSRAWTGEQYF.

The chain joins TRBV6-6 to TRBJ1-1; D uncertain. CDR1 is MNHNY, CDR2 SVGAGI, per germline (reference sequence). The CDR3 consists of 13 residues. Trimming pared 0 bases from V and 1 base from J, leaving 3 bases between. CDR3 region: CASSYSRNTEAFF. CDR3 in DNA: TGTGCCAGCAGTTACTCGAGGAACACTGAAGCTTTCTTT.

The rearrangement joins TRBV27 to TRBJ2-2, with D possibly TRBD1 on 7 matching bases. The CDR3 extends over 14 amino acids. The germline V and J ends were trimmed by 6 bases and 7 bases, with 15 bases remaining between them. Germline assignment: CDR1 MNHEY and CDR2 SMNVEV (reference sequence). CDR3 in amino acids: CASRRAGGFGELFF. The CDR3 nucleotides are TGTGCCAGCAGAAGAGCAGGGGGGTTCGGGGAGCTGTTTTTT.

The chain has TRBV5-4 and TRBJ2-1; 10 bases agree with TRBD2. The CDR3 length is 15 residues. Germline values: CDR1 SGHNT, CDR2 YYREEE (reference sequence). Trimming removed 0 bases from V and 9 bases from J; junction bases left unmatched: 6. In DNA form, the CDR3 reads TGTGCCAGCAGCTTGGGCCTAGCGGGGGAAGTTGAGCAGTTCTTC. Protein sequence: CASSLGLAGEVEQFF.